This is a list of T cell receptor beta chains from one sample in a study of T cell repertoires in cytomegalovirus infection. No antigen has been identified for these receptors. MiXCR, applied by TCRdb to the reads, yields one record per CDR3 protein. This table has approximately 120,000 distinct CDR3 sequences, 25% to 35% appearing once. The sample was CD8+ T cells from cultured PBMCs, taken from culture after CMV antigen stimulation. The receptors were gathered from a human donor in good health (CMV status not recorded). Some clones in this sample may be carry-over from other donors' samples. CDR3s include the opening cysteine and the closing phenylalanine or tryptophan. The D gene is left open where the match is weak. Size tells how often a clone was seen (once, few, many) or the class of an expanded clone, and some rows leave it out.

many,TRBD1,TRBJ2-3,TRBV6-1,CANGQGSHTDTQYF,TGTGCCAACGGACAGGGCTCGCACACAGATACGCAGTATTTT
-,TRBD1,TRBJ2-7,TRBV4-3,CASSITGGSYEQYF,TGCGCCAGCAGCATTACAGGGGGCTCCTACGAGCAGTACTTC
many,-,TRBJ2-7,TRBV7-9,CASSLHPPGSVSYEQYF,TGTGCCAGCAGCTTACACCCCCCGGGGTCGGTCTCCTACGAGCAGTACTTC
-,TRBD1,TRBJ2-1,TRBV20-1,CSARDRDRGNEQFF,TGCAGTGCTAGAGATCGGGACAGGGGAAATGAGCAGTTCTTC
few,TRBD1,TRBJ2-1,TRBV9,CASSVQGASYNEQFF,TGTGCCAGCAGTGTACAGGGGGCCTCCTACAATGAGCAGTTCTTC
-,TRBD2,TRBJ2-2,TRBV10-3,CAIKIAGLNTGELFF,TGTGCCATCAAAATAGCGGGTCTGAACACCGGGGAGCTGTTTTTT
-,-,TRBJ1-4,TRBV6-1,CATSGEYEKLFF,TGTGCCACCAGCGGGGAGTATGAAAAACTGTTTTTT
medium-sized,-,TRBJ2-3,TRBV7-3,CASSLTTATDTQYF,TGTGCCAGCAGCTTAACTACAGCCACAGATACGCAGTATTTT
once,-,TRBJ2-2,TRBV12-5,CASGTWRDSTGELFF,TGTGCTAGTGGAACGTGGAGGGATAGCACCGGGGAGCTGTTTTTT
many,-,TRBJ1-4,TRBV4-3,CASSQSLTGNEKLFF,TGCGCCAGCAGCCAATCTCTTACAGGGAATGAAAAACTGTTTTTT
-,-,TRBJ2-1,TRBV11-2,CASSLMTSYNEQFF,TGTGCCAGCAGCTTAATGACTAGCTACAATGAGCAGTTCTTC
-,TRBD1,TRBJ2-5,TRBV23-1,CASISPQGAIQETQYF,TGCGCCAGCATAAGCCCCCAGGGGGCCATACAAGAGACCCAGTACTTC
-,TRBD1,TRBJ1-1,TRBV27,CAGSSGQGMNTEAFF,TGTGCCGGCAGTTCCGGACAGGGGATGAACACTGAAGCTTTCTTT
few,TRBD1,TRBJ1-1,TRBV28,CASSPHGTANTEAFF,TGTGCCAGCAGTCCTCACGGGACAGCAAACACTGAAGCTTTCTTT
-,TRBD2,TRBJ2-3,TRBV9,CASSVAGLTTDTQYF,TGTGCCAGCAGCGTAGCGGGACTAACAACAGATACGCAGTATTTT
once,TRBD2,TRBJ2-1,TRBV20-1,CSARGIPAERGGPRSIYNEQFF,TGCAGTGCTAGAGGAATTCCGGCCGAGCGGGGGGGCCCCAGGTCGATATACAATGAGCAGTTCTTC
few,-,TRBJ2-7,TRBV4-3,CASSQDPLGVWEQYF,TGCGCCAGCAGCCAAGATCCCCTAGGGGTTTGGGAGCAGTACTTC
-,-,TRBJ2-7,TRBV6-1,CASKEGSFEPNSYEQYF,TGTGCCAGCAAAGAAGGGAGTTTTGAACCTAACTCCTACGAGCAGTACTTC
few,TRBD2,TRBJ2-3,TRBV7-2,CASSLIHRAWREDTDTQYF,TGTGCCAGCAGCTTAATTCATCGGGCCTGGCGGGAGGACACAGATACGCAGTATTTT
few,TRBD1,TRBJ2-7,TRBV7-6,CASSRSQGAAYEQYF,TGTGCCAGCAGCCGGTCCCAGGGGGCGGCCTACGAGCAGTACTTC
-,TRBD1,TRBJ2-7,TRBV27,CASSLEGQAHEQYF,TGTGCCAGCAGTTTAGAAGGACAGGCCCACGAGCAGTACTTC
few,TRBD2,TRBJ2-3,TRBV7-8,CASSLLAGSTDTQYF,TGTGCCAGCAGCTTACTAGCGGGGTCAACAGATACGCAGTATTTT
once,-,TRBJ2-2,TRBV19,CASSPQGLADGELFF,TGTGCCAGTAGTCCCCAGGGCCTAGCAGACGGGGAGCTGTTTTTT
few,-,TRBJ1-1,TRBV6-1,CASSEALIGRGAYTEAFF,TGTGCCAGCAGTGAAGCGCTAATAGGGAGGGGAGCGTACACTGAAGCTTTCTTT
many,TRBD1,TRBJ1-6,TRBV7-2,CASSDGQGANSPLHF,TGTGCCAGCAGCGACGGACAGGGGGCTAATTCACCCCTCCACTTT
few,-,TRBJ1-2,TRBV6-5,CASSYMRGDYGYTF,TGTGCCAGCAGTTACATGCGGGGTGACTATGGCTACACCTTC
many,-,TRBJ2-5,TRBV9,CASSAPSPGRREETQYF,TGTGCCAGCAGCGCACCTTCCCCGGGACGGAGAGAAGAGACCCAGTACTTC
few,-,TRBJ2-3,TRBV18,CASSPLQAVDTQYF,TGTGCCAGCTCACCATTGCAGGCCGTAGATACGCAGTATTTT
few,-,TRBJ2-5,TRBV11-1,CASSFTVAVETQYF,TGTGCCAGCAGCTTTACAGTGGCTGTAGAGACCCAGTACTTC
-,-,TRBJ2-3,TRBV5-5,CASSLPAGPDTQYF,TGTGCCAGCAGCTTGCCGGCGGGACCAGATACGCAGTATTTT
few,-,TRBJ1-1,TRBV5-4,CASHRASWNTEAFF,TGTGCCAGCCACAGGGCGTCATGGAACACTGAAGCTTTCTTT
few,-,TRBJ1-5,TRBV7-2,CASSFGEYSNQPQHF,TGTGCCAGCAGCTTCGGAGAATATAGCAATCAGCCCCAGCATTTT
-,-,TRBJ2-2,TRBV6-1,CASRPLANTGELFF,TGTGCCAGCAGACCACTAGCTAACACCGGGGAGCTGTTTTTT
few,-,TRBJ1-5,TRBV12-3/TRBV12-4,CASTAGGNQPQHF,TGTGCCAGCACCGCCGGAGGCAATCAGCCCCAGCATTTT
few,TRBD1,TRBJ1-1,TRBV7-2,CASSLRGQGPPNTEAFF,TGTGCCAGCAGCTTACGGGGACAGGGGCCACCGAACACTGAAGCTTTCTTT
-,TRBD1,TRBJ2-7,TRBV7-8,CASSLWGTESYEQYF,TGTGCCAGCAGCCTTTGGGGGACAGAGTCCTACGAGCAGTACTTC
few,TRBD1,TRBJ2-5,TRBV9,CASSARQGFQETQYF,TGTGCCAGCAGCGCCCGACAGGGGTTCCAAGAGACCCAGTACTTC
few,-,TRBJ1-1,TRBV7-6,CASSLAVGTEAFF,TGTGCCAGCAGCTTGGCGGTTGGCACTGAAGCTTTCTTT
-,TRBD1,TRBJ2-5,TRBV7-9,CASSDGQGQETQYF,TGTGCCAGCAGCGACGGACAGGGACAAGAGACCCAGTACTTC
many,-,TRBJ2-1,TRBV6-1,CASSGGTGEQFF,TGTGCCAGCAGTGGGGGGACGGGTGAGCAGTTCTTC
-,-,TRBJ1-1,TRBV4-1,CASSHPRNTEAFF,TGCGCCAGCAGCCATCCAAGGAACACTGAAGCTTTCTTT
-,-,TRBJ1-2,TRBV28,CASIKARGTSVYGYTF,TGTGCCAGCATTAAAGCCCGCGGAACGTCTGTCTATGGCTACACCTTC
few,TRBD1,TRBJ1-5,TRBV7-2,CASSAYAGQLSQPQHF,TGTGCCAGCAGCGCCTACGCGGGACAGTTGAGTCAGCCCCAGCATTTT
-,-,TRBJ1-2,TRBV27,CASTNLGGPGGWSYTF,TGTGCCAGCACAAACCTTGGGGGGCCCGGGGGTTGGAGCTACACCTTC
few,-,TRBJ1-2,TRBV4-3,CASPWGTHGYTF,TGCGCCAGCCCTTGGGGGACTCATGGCTACACCTTC
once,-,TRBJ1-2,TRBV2,CASRSPGDPYGYTF,TGTGCCAGCCGAAGTCCAGGCGACCCCTATGGCTACACCTTC